These T cell receptor beta chains were read from a single sample in a study of T cells after yellow fever vaccination. TCRdb fed the 5' RACE reads into MiXCR, producing one record per CDR3 protein. The table lists roughly 330,000 distinct CDR3 sequences, around 6.8% of them singletons. The material was PBMCs, obtained more than 40 days after the first yellow fever vaccination. Receptors were obtained from a man between 18 and 29 years old who received the YFV17D yellow fever vaccine. Each CDR3 is given with its conserved first and last residue. D genes are given only for firm matches. The listing skips clone size in some rows; elsewhere it reads once, few, many or a size class.

clone size	D gene	J gene	V gene	CDR3 protein	CDR3 DNA
few	-	TRBJ2-2	TRBV10-1	CASMPANTGELFF	TGCGCCAGCATGCCAGCGAACACCGGGGAGCTGTTTTTT
many	-	TRBJ2-6	TRBV14	CASSKQASGANVLTF	TGTGCCAGCAGCAAACAGGCCTCTGGGGCCAACGTCCTGACTTTC
few	-	TRBJ2-7	TRBV28	CASSLLPSEQYF	TGTGCCAGCAGTTTATTACCTAGCGAGCAGTACTTC
many	TRBD1	TRBJ1-5	TRBV4-3	CASSPTGIQPQHF	TGCGCCAGCAGCCCGACAGGGATTCAGCCCCAGCATTTT
-	TRBD1	TRBJ1-2	TRBV11-2	CASSLDRGQGGYTF	TGTGCCAGCAGCTTAGACAGGGGGCAGGGTGGCTACACCTTC
few	-	TRBJ1-1	TRBV6-5	CASSYSMGGSLNTEAFF	TGTGCCAGCAGTTACTCGATGGGTGGGAGCCTGAACACTGAAGCTTTCTTT
few	-	TRBJ2-5	TRBV6-1	CASSPRRGKRTQYF	TGTGCCAGCTCCCCAAGACGGGGAAAGAGGACCCAGTACTTC
-	-	TRBJ2-1	TRBV12-3/TRBV12-4	CASSLGLNAYNEQFF	TGTGCCAGCAGTTTAGGGCTAAACGCCTACAATGAGCAGTTCTTC
-	-	TRBJ2-3	TRBV7-6	CASSLPVGGPSTDTQYF	TGTGCCAGCAGCCTCCCAGTAGGGGGGCCTAGCACAGATACGCAGTATTTT
many	TRBD2	TRBJ2-5	TRBV11-2	CASSFSAGGPFETQYF	TGTGCCAGCAGCTTTTCCGCGGGGGGGCCTTTTGAGACCCAGTACTTC
few	-	TRBJ2-2	TRBV7-2	CASSPRYAGNTGELFF	TGTGCCAGCAGCCCACGTTACGCTGGGAACACCGGGGAGCTGTTTTTT
few	-	TRBJ1-2	TRBV19	CASKKGVEGYTF	TGTGCCAGTAAGAAGGGCGTGGAAGGCTACACCTTC
many	-	TRBJ1-1	TRBV6-5	CASSYSMSGQGNTEAFF	TGTGCCAGCAGTTACTCGATGTCGGGGCAGGGGAACACTGAAGCTTTCTTT
many	-	TRBJ1-2	TRBV12-3/TRBV12-4	CASSPQEFRGYTF	TGTGCCAGCAGTCCACAGGAGTTCCGTGGCTACACCTTC
-	-	TRBJ2-7	TRBV28	CASSSGPDEQYF	TGTGCCAGCAGTTCCGGGCCAGACGAGCAGTACTTC
few	-	TRBJ2-5	TRBV5-1	CASSFSTTRQETQYF	TGCGCCAGCAGCTTTTCGACAACCCGCCAAGAGACCCAGTACTTC
few	TRBD2	TRBJ2-1	TRBV2	CASSEGLAGGDEQFF	TGTGCCAGCAGCGAGGGACTAGCGGGGGGGGATGAGCAGTTCTTC
-	TRBD2	TRBJ2-7	TRBV7-2	CASSLSGGGSYEQYF	TGTGCCAGCAGCTTATCCGGCGGGGGGTCCTACGAGCAGTACTTC
few	-	TRBJ2-1	TRBV21-1	CASSKGARFQYNEQFF	TGTGCCAGCAGCAAAGGGGCCCGGTTTCAGTACAATGAGCAGTTCTTC
-	-	TRBJ2-5	TRBV9	CASSVGWSEETQYF	TGTGCCAGCAGCGTAGGATGGTCAGAAGAGACCCAGTACTTC
-	TRBD1	TRBJ2-3	TRBV29-1	CSGTWQGVDTQYF	TGCAGCGGGACTTGGCAGGGGGTTGATACGCAGTATTTT
-	TRBD1	TRBJ2-6	TRBV19	CASKRGQGASGANVLTF	TGTGCCTCAAAACGGGGACAGGGCGCCTCTGGGGCCAACGTCCTGACTTTC
-	TRBD2	TRBJ2-2	TRBV7-8	CASSPAGRTGELFF	TGTGCCAGCAGCCCAGCGGGGAGGACCGGGGAGCTGTTTTTT
few	-	TRBJ2-1	TRBV5-4	CASSGVSNEQFF	TGTGCCAGCAGCGGCGTGTCCAATGAGCAGTTCTTC
-	TRBD1	TRBJ2-7	TRBV12-3/TRBV12-4	CASRAEGQGGYEQYF	TGTGCCAGCAGGGCGGAGGGACAGGGGGGATACGAGCAGTACTTC
-	-	TRBJ1-4	TRBV5-1	CASSPNRALNEKLFF	TGCGCCAGCAGCCCTAACAGGGCGCTCAATGAAAAACTGTTTTTT
-	-	TRBJ2-1	TRBV15	CATSRDRGNEQFF	TGTGCCACCAGCAGAGATAGAGGGAATGAGCAGTTCTTC
-	-	TRBJ2-3	TRBV9	CASSPSNLVGTDTQYF	TGTGCCAGCAGCCCATCAAACTTGGTCGGCACAGATACGCAGTATTTT
-	-	TRBJ2-4	TRBV24-1	CATSDDRDIQYF	TGTGCCACCAGTGACGATAGGGACATTCAGTACTTC